Following are 2 T cell receptor beta chains from one sample sequenced in a study of graft-versus-host responses after intestinal transplantation. Sequencing was performed with immunoSEQ multiplex PCR; in TCRdb, only in-frame clones are kept and a portion is missing. The sample comprises fewer than 45,000 clones, more than 90% of which are singletons, and about 0.72% rests with the top ten. Sequencing used PBMCs, obtained 16 days after intestinal transplant. All receptors derive from a human patient who received an intestinal transplant, so some T cells may come from the graft donor.

The rearrangement uses TRBV19 and TRBJ1-4; possibly TRBD1 for D (5 bases). CDR3 length: 13 residues. Germline loops: CDR1 LNHDA, CDR2 SQIVND (reference sequence). The V and J ends lost 10 bases and 10 bases respectively, with 19 bases between them. This chain's CDR3 is CATRVQGSGKLFF. The CDR3, as DNA: TGTGCCACCAGGGTGCAGGGAAGTGGAAAACTGTTTTTT. Looking up the rest from reference TRBV19 and TRBJ1-4 gives the full variable domain: DGGITQSPKYLFRKEGQNVTLSCEQNLNHDAMYWYRQDPGQGLRLIYYSQIVNDFQKGDIAEGYSVSREKKESFPLTVTSAQKNPTAFYLCATRVQGSGKLFFGSGTQLSVL.

J is TRBJ1-4 and V is TRBV28; D not resolved. The germline gives CDR1 MDHEN, CDR2 SYDVKM. V lost 8 bases and J lost 2, with 12 bases in between. CDR3 size: 14 residues. CDR3 sequence: CASRKSNTNEKLFF. As DNA, the CDR3 is TGTGCCAGCCGAAAGAGTAATACTAATGAAAAACTGTTTTTT.